A single sample is the source of the 7 T cell receptor beta chains below, sequenced in a study of OX40 agonist ivuxolimab in advanced cancers. Libraries were prepared by immunoSEQ multiplex PCR; TCRdb keeps only in-frame clonotypes and omits some of them. The table shows approximately 35,000 clones, with 89% occurring only once. The input for sequencing was CD4+ or CD8+ T cells sorted from blood, taken in a trial of the OX40 agonist ivuxolimab. These receptors were taken from an adult with an advanced solid tumor such as melanoma, head and neck, liver or kidney cancer.

This clone was seen only once. The chain recombines TRBV4-1 with TRBJ1-3; a possible D gene is TRBD1 (5 bases). Germline loops: CDR1 MGHRA, CDR2 YSYEKL. CDR3 length: 18 amino acids. Trimming took off 0 bases at V and 1 base at J, with 16 bases between the two ends. In DNA form, the CDR3 reads TGCGCCAGCAGCCAAGAAATCAGGTGGACATCGTCTGGAAACACCATATATTTT. This translates into CASSQEIRWTSSGNTIYF.

The chain recombines TRBV29-1 with TRBJ2-3; no reliable D call. The germline CDR1 and CDR2 sequences are SQVTM and ANQGSEA. CDR3 length: 12 amino acids. Trimming took off 0 bases at V and 5 bases at J, with 6 bases between the two ends. CDR3 bases: TGCAGCGTTGAAGATCTGGAAGATACGCAGTATTTT. Encoded protein: CSVEDLEDTQYF.

The chain recombines TRBV5-8 with TRBJ1-1; a possible D gene is TRBD1 (5 bases). Germline CDR1 SGHTS, CDR2 YDEGEE. The CDR3 totals 15 residues. Trimming removed 0 bases from V and 0 bases from J, with 9 bases in between. The CDR3 sequence: CASSLETVMNTEAFF. The CDR3 DNA reads as TGTGCCAGCAGCTTGGAGACAGTCATGAACACTGAAGCTTTCTTT.

This clone came up a few times. This chain links TRBV5-1 with TRBJ2-2; D not resolved. Germline assignment: CDR1 SGHRS and CDR2 YFSETQ. This CDR3 is 12 amino acids long. Trimming left V 3 bases short and J 3 bases short, with 3 bases between. CDR3 nucleotide sequence: TGCGCCAGCAGCTCGGACACCGGGGAGCTGTTTTTT. Protein product: CASSSDTGELFF.

The V gene is TRBV6-1, the J gene TRBJ2-5, with TRBD1 matching over 7 bases. The CDR3 loop spans 16 amino acids. Germline V gene data show CDR1 as MNHNS and CDR2 as SASEGT. Trimming cost V 2 bases and J 1 base; bases outside gene matches: 7. This chain's CDR3 is CASSEKGQFPQETQYF. The DNA of the CDR3 is TGTGCCAGCAGTGAAAAGGGACAGTTCCCCCAAGAGACCCAGTACTTC.

Comment on this clone: Germline and junction disagree at one end, which may indicate a read error. Distinct nucleotide sequences in the sample also encode this CDR3. This chain joins TRBV7-9 and TRBJ1-3, with no clear D. CDR1 and CDR2 (germline): SEHNR, FQNEAQ (reference sequence). The length of the CDR3 is 16 residues. The CDR3 DNA follows: TGTGCCAGCAGTTTAGAGGGTCCGACCTCTGGAAACACCATATATTTT. Protein product: CASSLEGPTSGNTIYF.

The rearrangement links TRBV13 to TRBJ2-5; 10 nucleotides agree with TRBD2. From germline, CDR1 is PRHDT and CDR2 FYEKMQ (reference sequence). The CDR3 runs to 15 residues. J lost 4 bases, V lost 5 bases, and 7 bases had no gene match. CDR3 sequence: CASSQRASGRETQYF. The DNA for the CDR3 is TGTGCCAGCAGCCAGAGGGCTAGCGGGAGAGAGACCCAGTACTTC.